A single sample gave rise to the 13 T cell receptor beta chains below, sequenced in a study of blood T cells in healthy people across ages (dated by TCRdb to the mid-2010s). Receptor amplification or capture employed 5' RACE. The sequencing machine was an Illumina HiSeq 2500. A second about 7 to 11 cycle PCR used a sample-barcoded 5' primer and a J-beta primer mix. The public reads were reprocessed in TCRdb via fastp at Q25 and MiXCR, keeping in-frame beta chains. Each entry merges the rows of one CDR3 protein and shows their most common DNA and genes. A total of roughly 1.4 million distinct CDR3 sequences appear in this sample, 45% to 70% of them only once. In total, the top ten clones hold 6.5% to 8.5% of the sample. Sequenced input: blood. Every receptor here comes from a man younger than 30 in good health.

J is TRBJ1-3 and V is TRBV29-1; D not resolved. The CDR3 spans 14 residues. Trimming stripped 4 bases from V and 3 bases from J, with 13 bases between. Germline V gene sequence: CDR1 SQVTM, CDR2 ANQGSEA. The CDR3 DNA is TGCAGCGTTGCCCGGGTAGAGGATGGAAACACCATATATTTT. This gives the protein CSVARVEDGNTIYF. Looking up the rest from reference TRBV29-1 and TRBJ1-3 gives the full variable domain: SAVISQKPSRDICQRGTSLTIQCQVDSQVTMMFWYRQQPGQSLTLIATANQGSEATYESGFVIDKFPISRPNLTFSTLTVSNMSPEDSSIYLCSVARVEDGNTIYFGEGSWLTVV.

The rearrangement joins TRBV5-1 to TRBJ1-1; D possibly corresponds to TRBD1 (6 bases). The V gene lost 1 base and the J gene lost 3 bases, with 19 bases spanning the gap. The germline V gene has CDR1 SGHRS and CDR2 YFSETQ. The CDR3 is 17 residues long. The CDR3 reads CASSLSLVMDSHTEAFF. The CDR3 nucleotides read TGCGCCAGCAGCTTGTCCCTGGTTATGGACAGCCACACTGAAGCTTTCTTT.

CDR3 sequence reads: CASSLGGVNEQFF. DNA of the CDR3: TGTGCCAGCAGTTTAGGAGGGGTCAATGAGCAGTTCTTC. The chain links TRBV12-3 or TRBV12-4 to TRBJ2-1, with D perhaps assigned TRBD1 or TRBD2 (5 bases each). V lost 1 base and J 6 bases, leaving 7 bases between the germline ends. The CDR3 sequence is 13 residues long.

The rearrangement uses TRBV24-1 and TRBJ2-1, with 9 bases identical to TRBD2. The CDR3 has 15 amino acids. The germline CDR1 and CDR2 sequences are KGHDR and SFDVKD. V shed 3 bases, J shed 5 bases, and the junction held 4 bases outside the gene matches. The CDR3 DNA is TGTGCCACCAGTGATCTTAGCGGGGGCAACAATGAGCAGTTCTTC. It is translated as CATSDLSGGNNEQFF.

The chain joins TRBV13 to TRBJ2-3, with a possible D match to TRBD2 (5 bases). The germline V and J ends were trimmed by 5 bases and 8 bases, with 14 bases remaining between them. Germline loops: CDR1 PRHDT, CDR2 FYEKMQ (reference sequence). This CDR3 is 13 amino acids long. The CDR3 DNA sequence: TGTGCCAGCAGCCCCCAGCGGATCGCTACGCAGTATTTT. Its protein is CASSPQRIATQYF. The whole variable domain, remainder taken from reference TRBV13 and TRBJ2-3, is AAGVIQSPRHLIKEKRETATLKCYPIPRHDTVYWYQQGPGQDPQFLISFYEKMQSDKGSIPDRFSAQQFSDYHSELNMSSLELGDSALYFCASSPQRIATQYFGPGTRLTVL.

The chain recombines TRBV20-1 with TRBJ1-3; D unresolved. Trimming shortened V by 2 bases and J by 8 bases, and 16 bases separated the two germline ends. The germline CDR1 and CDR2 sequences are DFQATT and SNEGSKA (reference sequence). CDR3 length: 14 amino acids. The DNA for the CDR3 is TGCAGTGCTAGAACAGCGTCGAGCATGGACACCATATATTTT. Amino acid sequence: CSARTASSMDTIYF.

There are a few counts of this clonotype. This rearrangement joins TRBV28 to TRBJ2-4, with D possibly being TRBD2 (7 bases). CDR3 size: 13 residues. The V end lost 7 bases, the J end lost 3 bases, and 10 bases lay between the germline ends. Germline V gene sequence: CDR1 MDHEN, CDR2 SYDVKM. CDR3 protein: CASKGDYKNIQYF. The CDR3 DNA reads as TGTGCCAGCAAGGGGGACTACAAAAACATTCAGTACTTC. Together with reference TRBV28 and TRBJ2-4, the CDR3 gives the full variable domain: DVKVTQSSRYLVKRTGEKVFLECVQDMDHENMFWYRQDPGLGLRLIYFSYDVKMKEKGDIPEGYSVSREKKERFSLILESASTNQTSMYLCASKGDYKNIQYFGAGTRLSVL.

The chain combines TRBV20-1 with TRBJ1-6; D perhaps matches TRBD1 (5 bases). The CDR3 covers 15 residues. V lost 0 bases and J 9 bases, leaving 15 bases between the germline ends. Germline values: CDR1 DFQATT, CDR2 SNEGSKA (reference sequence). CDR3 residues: CSARDTTAGGSPLHF. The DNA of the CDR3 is TGCAGTGCTAGAGATACGACTGCCGGGGGTTCACCCCTCCACTTT.

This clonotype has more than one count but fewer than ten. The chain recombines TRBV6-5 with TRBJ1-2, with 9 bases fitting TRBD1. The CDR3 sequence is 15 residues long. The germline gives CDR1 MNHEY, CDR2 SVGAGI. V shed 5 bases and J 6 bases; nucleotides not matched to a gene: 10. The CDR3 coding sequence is TGTGCCAGCAGTGCCCGGGACAGGGAATGGGATGGCTACACCTTC. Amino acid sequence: CASSARDREWDGYTF.

CDR3 loop: CASSPAGLAYEQYF. CDR3 sequence (DNA): TGCGCCAGCAGCCCAGCGGGGCTGGCCTACGAGCAGTACTTC. This chain links TRBV4-1 with TRBJ2-7; 7 nucleotides match TRBD2. The V gene end was trimmed by 4 bases and the J gene end by 2 bases; junction bases not matched to a gene: 5. The length of the CDR3 is 14 residues. Per the germline V gene, CDR1 is MGHRA and CDR2 is YSYEKL.

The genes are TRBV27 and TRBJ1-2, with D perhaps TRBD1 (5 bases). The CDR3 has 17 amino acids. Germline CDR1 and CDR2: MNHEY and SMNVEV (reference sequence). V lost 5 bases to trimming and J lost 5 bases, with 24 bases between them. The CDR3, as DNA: TGTGCCAGCAGTACCTGGACGGCCGAGAAAGGGGTTTATGGCTACACCTTC. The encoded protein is CASSTWTAEKGVYGYTF.

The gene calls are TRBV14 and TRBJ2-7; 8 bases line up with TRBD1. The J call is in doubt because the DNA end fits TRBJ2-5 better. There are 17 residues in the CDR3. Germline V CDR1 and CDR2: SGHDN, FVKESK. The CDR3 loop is CASSQDGAGGPRKTQYF. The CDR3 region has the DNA TGTGCCAGCAGCCAAGATGGGGCAGGGGGCCCTCGGAAGACCCAGTACTTC.

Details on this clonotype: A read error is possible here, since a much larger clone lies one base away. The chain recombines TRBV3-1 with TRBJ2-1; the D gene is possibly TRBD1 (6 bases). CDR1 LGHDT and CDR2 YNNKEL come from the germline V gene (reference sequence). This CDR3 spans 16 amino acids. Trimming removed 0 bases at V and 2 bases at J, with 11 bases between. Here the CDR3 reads CASSQEDSLTYNEQFF. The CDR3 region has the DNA TGTGCCAGCAGCCAAGAGGACAGCCTTACCTACAATGAGCAGTTCTTC.